This TCR beta chain was obtained from a study of response to subunit inactivated influenza vaccine. As regards this clonotype: Its matching antigen is unknown.

MiXCR, applied by TCRdb to the RT-PCR reads, yields one record per CDR3 protein. The data contain under 800,000 distinct CDR3 sequences, roughly 14% of them singletons. Findings and caveats of the study: The authors suggested that every seasonal influenza vaccination recruits few new T cells.

Germline V gene data show CDR1 as LGHNA and CDR2 as YSLEER. The CDR3 sequence is 17 residues long. The V and J ends lost 0 bases and 10 bases, in that order; junction bases with no gene match: 14. Sequences were derived from PBMCs from blood, sampled around 14 days before vaccination. This rearrangement joins TRBV4-3 to TRBJ2-4, with 8 nucleotides matching TRBD2. The sequence was obtained from a man in his fifties or sixties who received an inactivated influenza vaccine. The CDR3 nucleotides are TGCGCCAGCAGCCAAGATTTAAATCTCGGGAGGGGGATAATTCAGTACTTC. Protein sequence: CASSQDLNLGRGIIQYF.